A selection of T cell receptor beta chains follows, all from one sample in a study of cytomegalovirus exposure and HLA in healthy donors. TCRdb's table, derived via immunoSEQ multiplex PCR, lists solely in-frame clones and lacks some. This table has about 120,000 clones, about 79% appearing once. Sequenced material: PBMCs. These receptors were obtained from a man younger than 45 in good health and CMV-seropositive. Both conserved end residues are part of each CDR3. Each record gives: J gene, V gene, D gene, clone size, CDR3 DNA, CDR3 protein. A D gene is named only where the DNA matches it firmly. Not every row has a clone size; where given, it reads once, few, many or a size class.

TRBJ2-6 | TRBV11-3 | . | . | TGTGCCAGCAGCTTAGTTAGGGGCTCCGGGGCCAACGTCCTGACTTTC | CASSLVRGSGANVLTF
TRBJ2-7 | TRBV6-5 | TRBD2 | . | TGTGCCAGCAGTTACGTGGGGGGGGAAGCCTACGAGCAGTACTTC | CASSYVGGEAYEQYF
TRBJ2-3 | TRBV9 | TRBD2 | few | TGTGCCAGCAGCGTAGCCGCGGGTCCTGGCCGGGGGGTCGGAGATACGCAGTATTTT | CASSVAAGPGRGVGDTQYF
TRBJ2-7 | TRBV28 | TRBD1 | . | TGTGCCAGCAGCCGAACTCGGGACAGGGTCGACGAGCAGTACTTC | CASSRTRDRVDEQYF
TRBJ2-7 | TRBV6-6 | TRBD2 | . | TGTGCCAGCAGTCACTTCGTTAGCGGGACCCCCTACGAGCAGTACTTC | CASSHFVSGTPYEQYF
TRBJ1-2 | TRBV12-5 | . | . | TGTGCTAGTGGTTTGTCCTCCCCCTCGGACGGACTTAACTATGGCTACACCTTC | CASGLSSPSDGLNYGYTF
TRBJ2-7 | TRBV29-1 | . | . | TGCAGCGTTGAATTGGGAGGGGGCTACGAGCAGTACTTC | CSVELGGGYEQYF
TRBJ2-5 | TRBV5-6 | . | once | TGTGCCAGCAGCTTGGTTTCTAGCTGGGAGACCCAGTACTTC | CASSLVSSWETQYF
TRBJ1-2 | TRBV28 | . | . | TGTGCCAGCTCCGGGAGACCCGTACACTATGGCTACACCTTC | CASSGRPVHYGYTF
TRBJ2-7 | TRBV6-5 | . | . | TGTGCCAGCAAAAGGAGCGACTACGAGCAGTACTTC | CASKRSDYEQYF
TRBJ2-7 | TRBV5-4 | TRBD2 | . | TGTGCCAGCAGCTTCGGGGGGGGATACGAGCAGTACTTC | CASSFGGGYEQYF
TRBJ2-7 | TRBV5-1 | TRBD2 | . | TGCGCCAGCAGCTTGGTCGGCGGGAGGTCCTACGAGCAGTACTTC | CASSLVGGRSYEQYF
TRBJ2-3 | TRBV6-4 | TRBD1 | . | TGTGCCAGCAGGGGACAGGGGGACACAGATACGCAGTATTTT | CASRGQGDTDTQYF
TRBJ2-1 | TRBV29-1 | TRBD2 | . | TGCAGCGCCAACGGTGCGGGGGGGCCTTCCCATGAGCAGTTCTTC | CSANGAGGPSHEQFF
TRBJ2-5 | TRBV2 | . | . | TGTGCCAGCAGTGAAAAGGGAGTCATGGAGGGGGAGACCCAGTACTTC | CASSEKGVMEGETQYF
TRBJ2-7 | TRBV2 | TRBD1 | . | TGTGCCAGTGCCCTATCGTACAGGGGAGTCAACGAGCAGTACTTC | CASALSYRGVNEQYF
TRBJ2-7 | TRBV28 | TRBD2 | . | TGTGCCAGCAGCCCTGGGACTAGCGGGACGCCCTCCTACGAGCAGTACTTC | CASSPGTSGTPSYEQYF
TRBJ1-6 | TRBV11-2 | TRBD1 | . | TGTGCCAGCAGCTTACCCGACAGGGAACTCTCACCCCTCCACTTT | CASSLPDRELSPLHF
TRBJ1-2 | TRBV7-9 | . | . | TGTGCCAGCAGCTTGTCCGACAGAGCCACCTTC | CASSLSDRATF
TRBJ2-1 | TRBV18 | . | . | TGTGCCAGCTCACTACGGGACTCTAATGAGCAGTTCTTC | CASSLRDSNEQFF
TRBJ1-1 | TRBV28 | . | . | TGTGCCAGCAGTCCGACTGGGTTCAACACTGAAGCTTTCTTT | CASSPTGFNTEAFF
TRBJ1-1 | TRBV2 | . | . | TGTGCCAGCCGAGGGGGACACACGAACACTGAAGCTTTCTTT | CASRGGHTNTEAFF
TRBJ2-1 | TRBV28 | TRBD2 | . | TGTGCCAGCTGCGTCGGACTAGCGGGAGGAGGCGATGAGCAGTTCTTC | CASCVGLAGGGDEQFF
TRBJ1-1 | TRBV11-3 | . | . | TGTGCCAGCAGCTTAGCAGGGTGGGAAATGAACACTGAAGCTTTCTTT | CASSLAGWEMNTEAFF
TRBJ2-3 | TRBV7-9 | . | few | TGTGCCAGCAGCTCCACTTCCGGGACTCCCACAGATACGCAGTATTTT | CASSSTSGTPTDTQYF
TRBJ2-3 | TRBV27 | TRBD2 | few | TGTGCCAGCAGTTTAAGGCTAGCGGGCACAGATACGCAGTATTTT | CASSLRLAGTDTQYF
TRBJ1-3 | TRBV4-1 | . | . | TGCGCCAGCAGCCAAGGCTTGCGCGGCCGCTCTGGAAACACCATATATTTT | CASSQGLRGRSGNTIYF
TRBJ2-7 | TRBV21-1 | . | . | TGTGCCAGCAGCAAGGGAACCTGGATACATGAGGGCTACGAGCAGTACTTC | CASSKGTWIHEGYEQYF
TRBJ2-7 | TRBV11-2 | TRBD1 | . | TGTGCCAGCAGCTTAGGAATGGGACAGTCCTACGAGCAGTACTTC | CASSLGMGQSYEQYF
TRBJ1-4 | TRBV9 | . | . | TGTGCCAGCAGCGTAGCCCTCTCTGCAACTAATGAAAAACTGTTTTTT | CASSVALSATNEKLFF
TRBJ2-1 | TRBV7-8 | TRBD2 | . | TGTGCCAGCAGCTTTATCGCCGGGACTAGCGTCAATGAGCAGTTCTTC | CASSFIAGTSVNEQFF
TRBJ2-7 | TRBV5-1 | TRBD2 | . | TGCGCCAGCAGCTTGGGACTAGCGGGAGCAGCATACTACGAGCAGTACTTC | CASSLGLAGAAYYEQYF
TRBJ1-5 | TRBV7-8 | . | . | TGTGCCAGCAGCCCCCTCGGTCAGCCCCAGCATTTT | CASSPLGQPQHF
TRBJ1-1 | TRBV4-1 | TRBD1 | . | TGCGCCAGCAGCCATCCCCGACAGGGTGGAGAAACTGAAGCTTTCTTT | CASSHPRQGGETEAFF
TRBJ1-1 | TRBV13 | . | . | TGTGCCAGCAGCTTGGAGGACACTGAAGCTTTCTTT | CASSLEDTEAFF
TRBJ2-1 | TRBV6-4 | TRBD2 | . | TGTGCCAGCAGTGAGGGGCGGGGGGGCCCCTACAATGAGCAGTTCTTC | CASSEGRGGPYNEQFF
TRBJ1-1 | TRBV5-4 | . | . | TGTGCCAGCACGGGGAACACTGAAGCTTTCTTT | CASTGNTEAFF
TRBJ2-7 | TRBV19 | TRBD2 | once | TGTGCCAGTAGTCCCCCGTTAGCGGGAATCTACGAGCAGTACTTC | CASSPPLAGIYEQYF
TRBJ2-7 | TRBV9 | TRBD1 | few | TGTGCCAGCAGCCCGACAGGGACCTACTCCTACGAGCAGTACTTC | CASSPTGTYSYEQYF
TRBJ2-1 | TRBV5-1 | . | once | TGCGCCAGCAGCGCGGACAGTGCATACAATGAGCAGTTCTTC | CASSADSAYNEQFF
TRBJ1-1 | TRBV6-5 | . | . | TGTGCCAGCAGTCAGGGGCAGGGGAGGGCTGAAGCTTTCTTT | CASSQGQGRAEAFF
TRBJ2-2 | TRBV5-4 | . | . | TGTGCCAGCAGCTTGGCCGGGATTCCCGGGGAGCTGTTTTTT | CASSLAGIPGELFF
TRBJ2-1 | TRBV5-6 | TRBD2 | once | TGTGCCAGCAGAACTAGCGGGAGAGGGGGTGAGCAGTTCTTC | CASRTSGRGGEQFF
TRBJ2-7 | TRBV7-2 | TRBD2 | . | TGTGCCAGCAGCTTATTTCTAGCGGGAGTGAGCTCCTACGAGCAGTACTTC | CASSLFLAGVSSYEQYF
TRBJ2-2 | TRBV7-3 | TRBD1 | . | TGTGCCAGCAGCTTAAACCCGACAGGGTGGAACACCGGGGAGCTGTTTTTT | CASSLNPTGWNTGELFF
TRBJ1-4 | TRBV15 | . | . | TGTGCCACCAGGGAGGGGTCAAGGGAAAAACTGTTTTTT | CATREGSREKLFF